Detailed here is one T cell receptor beta chain. This specimen comes from a study of blood T cell repertoires in COVID-19. Clones were sequenced by immunoSEQ multiplex PCR, and TCRdb holds only the in-frame ones, with some missing. This table holds around 270,000 clones, under 90% found once. The TCR originated in a man aged 55-75 years with acute or convalescent COVID-19. The sequenced sample consisted of peripheral blood.

The CDR3 sequence is CARSWDRGGSYEQYF. CDR3 coding DNA: TGTGCCAGAAGCTGGGACAGGGGTGGCTCCTACGAGCAGTACTTC. The rearrangement links TRBV7-5 to TRBJ2-7; the DNA was not compared with TRBD1, the D call given in the table. TRBV7-5 is tagged as a pseudogene. The CDR3 has 15 residues.